This T cell receptor (beta chain) was observed in a study of shared clonotypes between healthy human individuals (dated by TCRdb to about 2020). With regard to the full study: The cohort comprised two women and three men aged 18 to 49 years. To estimate repertoire size and how much clonotypes are shared between individuals, the study performed deep sequencing of blood TCR repertoires from a few healthy adults. Leukapheresis yielded between about 0.9 and 10 billion PBMCs per donor. To increase sequencing depth and limit assay-specific biases, different laboratories used diverse techniques to prepare libraries and sequence TCR repertoires. For each donor, CD4 naive and CD4 memory were each given three plates, CD8 naive was given two plates, and CD8 memory was given one plate. What the research found in general, with its limitations: Because the study included only a small number of donors, the genetic and exposure-history diversity represented was limited. Pairwise subsampling led to the expectation that sequencing depth would affect the degree of clonotype sharing among donors. Even with the large sequencing depth, rarefaction of the sorted-subset datasets indicated that sequencing was incomplete. Naive subsets generally had larger estimated clonotype richness than memory subsets. Compared with non-shared clonotypes, the clonotypes found in all four sorted-subset donors had higher generation probabilities. Approximately 5% of naive CD4, 3.5% of naive CD8, about 2.1% of memory CD4, and 0.35% to 0.5% of memory CD8 clonotypes were shared across several donors. Sampling was restricted to blood, and TCR repertoires in tissues likely differ from the TCR repertoires found in blood.

Using the deep immunoSEQ assay, multiplex PCR amplified TCR CDR3 regions from genomic DNA. Extracted genomic DNA from each cell subset was distributed evenly across all wells of several immunoSEQ 96-well plates, and each plate was treated as a replicate. For sorted subsets, around 200 ng genomic DNA, equal to tens of thousands of T cell genomes, was loaded into each replicate PCR. Purified libraries were measured with a Qubit 3.0 fluorometer, size-checked on a Bioanalyzer 2100, and measured again with the KAPA Library Quantification kit. Every immunoSEQ 96-well plate was sequenced on a dedicated single-read 150-cycle Illumina NextSeq 550 flow cell. Per the source publication's procedure: Because the immunoSEQ output included only junctional sequences and no quality scores, the filtering could not be the same as the filtering used for full-length reads. Sequences were annotated with PyIR, a Python wrapper for IgBLAST v1.9, and V/J genes and CDR3 were assigned using IMGT germline references. Reads were removed for weak V/J assignments (E-value above 1e-6), missing CDR3, stop codons, out-of-frame junctions, or ambiguous translated residues. A V3J clonotype was defined by an identical inferred V gene, J gene, and CDR3 amino acid sequence. The percentage overlap between two repertoires was calculated by dividing the number of shared unique clonotypes by the size of the smaller repertoire. Richness of each repertoire was evaluated using RTK rarefaction, the Chao1 estimator, and Recon v2.1 estimates of unobserved clonotypes. Generation probabilities were computed with OLGA for all TCRbeta clonotypes obtained by the gDNA method from several donors. Imported from immuneACCESS, the table was reduced by TCRdb to in-frame sequences with V and J called. These copies leave out some clones; in studies compared against another copy, an unresolved V gene accounts for under half, and the cause of the remainder is not known. The DNA was the basis for D and trimming; V, J and clone size are from that table. Here the sample has millions of clones; 95% occur a single time. The ten largest clones capture 0.13% of the sample.

The CDR3 starts with the cysteine, ends with the phenylalanine, and has 12 residues. Only the CDR3 DNA is retained, 36 bases long and in frame from the first base. V lost 6 bases and J lost 4 bases; the stretch between them is 12 bases long. From a lookup of the germline V gene (reference sequence), CDR1 and CDR2 are GTSNPN and SVGIG. Healthy HIV-negative adults with no recently reported acute infections or vaccinations were included as donors. Every donor was a Caucasian adult residing in Nashville, Tennessee, USA. Magnetic negative selection was used to enrich CD4+ T cells, after which naive cells were positively selected on CD45RA and the negative fraction became the memory subset. Blood was collected by leukapheresis, and PBMCs were isolated by Ficoll-Histopaque density gradient centrifugation and then cryopreserved in liquid nitrogen vapor phase. Analytical flow cytometry was used to check the purity and quantity of every magnetically sorted T cell population. Each sorted fraction had its genomic DNA isolated and then quantified by UV absorbance on a Nanodrop 2000c.

As concerns this clone: What this receptor recognizes is not known. No qualities accompany the bases; no much larger clone lies one base away.

This clonotype was obtained from a man between 18 and 29 years old in good health. The chain uses TRBV30 and TRBJ1-2; 6 matching bases give a weak D call of TRBD1. The sequencing sample was made of naive CD4+ T cells sorted from blood. The sample's cell subset or site label, decoded: CD45RA+ positively selected. The DNA sequence is TGTGCCTGTGACAGGAAGTTCTATGGCTACACCTTC. The translation is CACDRKFYGYTF. The entire variable domain, with the stretches around the CDR3 drawn from the reference TRBV30 and TRBJ1-2 proteins, is SQTIHQWPATLVQPVGSPLSLECTVEGTSNPNLYWYRQAAGRGLQLLFYSVGIGQISSEVPQNLSASRPQDRQFILSSKKLLLSDSGFYLCACDRKFYGYTFGSGTRLTVV.